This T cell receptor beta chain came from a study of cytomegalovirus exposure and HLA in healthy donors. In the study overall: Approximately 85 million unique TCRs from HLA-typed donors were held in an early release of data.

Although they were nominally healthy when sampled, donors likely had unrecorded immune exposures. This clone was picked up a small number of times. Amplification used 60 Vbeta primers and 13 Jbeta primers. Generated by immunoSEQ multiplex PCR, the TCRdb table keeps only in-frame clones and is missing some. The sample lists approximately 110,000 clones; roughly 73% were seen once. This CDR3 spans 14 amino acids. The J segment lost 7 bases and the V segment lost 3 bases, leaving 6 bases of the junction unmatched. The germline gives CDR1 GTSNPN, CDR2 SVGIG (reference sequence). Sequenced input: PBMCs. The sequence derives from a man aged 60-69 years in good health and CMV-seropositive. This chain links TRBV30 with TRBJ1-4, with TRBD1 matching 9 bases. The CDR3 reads CAWSAGTGTEKLFF. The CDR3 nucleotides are TGTGCCTGGAGCGCCGGGACAGGGACTGAAAAACTGTTTTTT.